This passage covers 3 T cell receptor beta chains from one sample sequenced in a study of shared clonotypes between healthy human individuals. CD8 cells classed as naive were CD45RO-negative and positively selected for CCR7, excluding terminally differentiated effector memory CD45RA+ cells. Assay: immunoSEQ multiplex PCR; the TCRdb copy retains only in-frame clones and omits some. The data contain some 580,000 clones, 95% to 98% of them singletons. Sequencing was carried out using naive CD8+ T cells sorted from blood. Source of these receptors: a man younger than 45 in good health.

The gene calls are TRBV27 and TRBJ2-7; 8 nucleotides line up with TRBD2. The CDR3 consists of 14 residues. Germline V gene lookup returns CDR1 MNHEY and CDR2 SMNVEV (reference sequence). The V and J ends lost 4 bases and 2 bases, in that order; junction bases with no gene match: 4. DNA of the CDR3: TGTGCCAGCAGTTCGGGGGGGCGGCCCTACGAGCAGTACTTC. Translating gives CASSSGGRPYEQYF.

This clone was counted a few times. The V and J genes are TRBV28 and TRBJ1-2, with 10 bases aligning to TRBD1. The ends lost 6 bases at V and 5 bases at J; junction bases unmatched: 12. The CDR3 is 16 residues long. Germline CDR1 MDHEN, CDR2 SYDVKM. The DNA for the CDR3 is TGTGCCAGCAGCTGGGTACCGGGACAGGGGAATTATGGCTACACCTTC. Amino acids: CASSWVPGQGNYGYTF.

The chain links TRBV12-5 to TRBJ2-5, with D possibly being TRBD1 or TRBD2 (7 bases each). V was pared by 5 bases and J by 2 bases, with 30 bases between. Germline CDR1 and CDR2: LGHNT and FRNRAP. This CDR3 contains 20 residues. The CDR3, as DNA: TGTGCTAGTGGTGAACCAGGGGGAGGGGGTCAGTTTTGGGTACAAGAGACCCAGTACTTC. It codes for CASGEPGGGGQFWVQETQYF. The entire variable domain, with the rest obtained from reference TRBV12-5 and TRBJ2-5, is as follows: DARVTQTPRHKVTEMGQEVTMRCQPILGHNTVFWYRQTMMQGLELLAYFRNRAPLDDSGMPKDRFSAEMPDATLATLKIQPSEPRDSAVYFCASGEPGGGGQFWVQETQYFGPGTRLLVL.